The 7 T cell receptor beta chains below were found in one sample sequenced in a study of shared clonotypes between healthy human individuals. This table comes from immunoSEQ multiplex PCR, and its TCRdb copy is limited to in-frame clones, with some not included. Among roughly 2 million clones listed, 90% to 95% were seen once. The sample was naive CD4+ T cells sorted from blood. Subset noted: CD45RA+ positively selected. All receptors come from a man aged 18 to 30 in good health.

The V gene is TRBV28, the J gene TRBJ1-6; maybe TRBD1 (5 bases). This CDR3 spans 14 amino acids. Trimming removed 6 bases at V and 6 bases at J, with 12 bases between. The germline V gene encodes CDR1 MDHEN and CDR2 SYDVKM. Written as DNA, the CDR3 is TGTGCCAGCAGGCGGCCGACAGCTAATTCACCCCTCCACTTT. As protein: CASRRPTANSPLHF.

This rearrangement joins TRBV18 to TRBJ2-7; TRBD1 matches 8 bases. The J segment lost 3 bases and the V segment lost 6 bases, leaving 10 bases of the junction unmatched. Per the germline V gene, CDR1 is KGHSH and CDR2 is LQKENI. This CDR3 region has 15 residues. The DNA for the CDR3 is TGTGCCAGCTCCCCATACAGGGGGGTTCTCTACGAGCAGTACTTC. Protein sequence: CASSPYRGVLYEQYF.

The rearrangement links TRBV5-6 to TRBJ2-2; D is ambiguous. Trimming left V 0 bases short and J 1 base short, with 4 bases between. Per the germline V gene, CDR1 is SGHDT and CDR2 is YYEEEE. This CDR3 is 14 amino acids long. The CDR3 spells CASSLVQNTGELFF. The CDR3, as DNA: TGTGCCAGCAGCTTGGTACAGAACACCGGGGAGCTGTTTTTT.

The chain joins TRBV28 to TRBJ1-5; no clear D gene. The CDR3 is made up of 14 amino acids. The germline gives CDR1 MDHEN, CDR2 SYDVKM. With 3 bases removed from V and 0 bases from J, the gap between germline ends came to 6 bases. The CDR3 DNA is TGTGCCAGCAGTTTGGTAATTAGCAATCAGCCCCAGCATTTT. Its translation: CASSLVISNQPQHF.

Note on this clone: The junction departs from germline at one end; a sequencing error may be responsible. J is TRBJ1-2 and V is TRBV14; no clear D gene. Germline lookup yields CDR1 SGHDN and CDR2 FVKESK. The CDR3 has 13 amino acids. CDR3 coding DNA: TGTGCCAGCAGTCAAGACATTTACTATGGCTACACCTTC. Translation: CASSQDIYYGYTF.

The J gene is TRBJ1-1, the V gene TRBV30; D is unresolved. Germline loops: CDR1 GTSNPN, CDR2 SVGIG (reference sequence). Deletions cut 4 bases from V and 0 bases from J, with 12 bases between. This CDR3 region has 14 residues. The CDR3 region is CAWTTGPMNTEAFF. CDR3 DNA: TGTGCCTGGACCACCGGACCCATGAACACTGAAGCTTTCTTT.

The V call is TRBV7-6, the J call TRBJ1-2; the D gene is possibly TRBD1 (5 bases). CDR1 is SGHVS and CDR2 is FNYEAQ in the germline V gene. CDR3 size: 15 residues. V lost 5 bases to trimming and J lost 4 bases, with 17 bases between them. The CDR3 DNA follows: TGTGCCAGCAGCCCCGGGGGACCGACACTCTATGGCTACACCTTC. It codes for CASSPGGPTLYGYTF.